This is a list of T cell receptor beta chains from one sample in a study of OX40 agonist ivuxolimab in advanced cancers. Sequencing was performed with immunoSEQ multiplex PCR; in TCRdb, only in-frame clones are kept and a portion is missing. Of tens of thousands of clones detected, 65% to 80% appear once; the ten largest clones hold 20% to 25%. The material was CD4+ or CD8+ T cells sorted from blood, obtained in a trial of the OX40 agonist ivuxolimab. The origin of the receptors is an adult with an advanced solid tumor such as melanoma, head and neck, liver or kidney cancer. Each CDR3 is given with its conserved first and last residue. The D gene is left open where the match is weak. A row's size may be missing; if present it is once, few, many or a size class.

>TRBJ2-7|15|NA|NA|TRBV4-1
TGCGCCAGCAGCCAAGATCTAGGGTGGGCGTACGAGCAGTACTTC
CASSQDLGWAYEQYF
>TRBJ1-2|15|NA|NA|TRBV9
TGTGCCAGCAGCCCCGGGGAGGTGGGCGCCTATGGCTACACCTTC
CASSPGEVGAYGYTF
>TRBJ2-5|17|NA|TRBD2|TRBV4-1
TGCGCCAGCAGCCAAGAGGCGAGCGCGGGGGGTTTCGGGACCCAGTACTTC
CASSQEASAGGFGTQYF
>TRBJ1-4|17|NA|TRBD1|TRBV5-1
TGCGCCAGCAGCCATGGACAGGGGAAAGGTACGAATGAAAAACTGTTTTTT
CASSHGQGKGTNEKLFF
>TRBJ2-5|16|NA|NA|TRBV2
TGTGCCAGCAGTGCACGACGGAGCCAACCTCGTGAGACCCAGTACTTC
CASSARRSQPRETQYF
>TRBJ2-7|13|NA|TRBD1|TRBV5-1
TGCGCCAGTAGATCGGACAGGGGGTACGAGCAGTACTTC
CASRSDRGYEQYF
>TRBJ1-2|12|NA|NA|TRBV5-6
TGTGCCAGCAGCTTGGCAGACTATGGCTACACCTTC
CASSLADYGYTF
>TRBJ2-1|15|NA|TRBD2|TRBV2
TGTGCCAGCAGCTCCGGGGGGGGAGTCAACAATGAGCAGTTCTTC
CASSSGGGVNNEQFF
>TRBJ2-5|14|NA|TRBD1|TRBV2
TGTGCCAGCAGTGGACAGGGTACGGCGGAGACCCAGTACTTC
CASSGQGTAETQYF
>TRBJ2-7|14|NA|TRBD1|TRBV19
TGTGCCAGCCAAAGCCGGGACAGTCCCTACGAGCAGTACTTC
CASQSRDSPYEQYF
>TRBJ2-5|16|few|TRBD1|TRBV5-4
TGTGCCAGCAGCGGCGGTCTTCAGGGGGCTGGAGAGACCCAGTACTTC
CASSGGLQGAGETQYF
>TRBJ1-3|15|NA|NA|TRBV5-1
TGCGCCAGCAGCGCGAGGACGGGCTCTGGAAACACCATATATTTT
CASSARTGSGNTIYF
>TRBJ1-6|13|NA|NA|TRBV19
TGTGCCAGTAGTGCCTCCTATAATTCACCCCTCCACTTT
CASSASYNSPLHF
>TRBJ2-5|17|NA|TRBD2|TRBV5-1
TGCGCCAGCAGCTCTGGACTAGCGGGGGACCTCCGGGAGACCCAGTACTTC
CASSSGLAGDLRETQYF
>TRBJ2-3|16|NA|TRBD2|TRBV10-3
TGTGCCATCAGTGAGTCACATAGCGGGGGGGCCGATACGCAGTATTTT
CAISESHSGGADTQYF
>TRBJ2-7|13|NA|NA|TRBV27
TGTGCCAGCAGTAGAAGGGACATCTACGAGCAGTACTTC
CASSRRDIYEQYF
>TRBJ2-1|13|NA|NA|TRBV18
TGTGCCAGCTCACCAAGGCGGGAAAATGAGCAGTTCTTC
CASSPRRENEQFF
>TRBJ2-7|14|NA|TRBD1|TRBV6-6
TGTGCCAGCAGGGTAGGACAGGGATCCTACGAGCAGTACTTC
CASRVGQGSYEQYF
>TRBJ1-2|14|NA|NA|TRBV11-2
TGTGCCAGCAGCTTAGCGGTGGGAAACTATGGCTACACCTTC
CASSLAVGNYGYTF
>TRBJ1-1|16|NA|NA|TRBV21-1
TGTGCCAGCAGCAAAGATGGCCAAGTAATGAACACTGAAGCTTTCTTT
CASSKDGQVMNTEAFF
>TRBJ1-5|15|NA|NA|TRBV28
TGTGCCAGCCTACAGGGAAAGGGGAGCAATCAGCCCCAGCATTTT
CASLQGKGSNQPQHF
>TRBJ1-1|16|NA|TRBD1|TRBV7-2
TGTGCCAGCAGCTACCCCCCCGGGACAGCGAACACTGAAGCTTTCTTT
CASSYPPGTANTEAFF
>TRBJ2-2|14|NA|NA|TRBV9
TGTGCCAGCAGCGTAGGTGTTGCAACCGGGGAGCTGTTTTTT
CASSVGVATGELFF
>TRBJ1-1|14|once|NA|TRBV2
TGTGCCAGCAGTGATAGGACTGGGAACACTGAAGCTTTCTTT
CASSDRTGNTEAFF
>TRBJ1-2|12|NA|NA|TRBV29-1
TGCAGCGTTGAAGTCAGGGCCCATGGCTACACCTTC
CSVEVRAHGYTF
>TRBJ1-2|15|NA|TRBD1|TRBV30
TGTGCCTGGAGCCTCCTCCCGGGACAGGCGGCCGGCTACACCTTC
CAWSLLPGQAAGYTF
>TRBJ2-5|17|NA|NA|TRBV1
TGCACCAGCAGCCACGTGAGGGACAGGGAGGTCGCAGAGACCCAGTACTTC
CTSSHVRDREVAETQYF
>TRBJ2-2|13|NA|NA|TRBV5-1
TGCGCCAGCCGGGTAGGGAACACCGGGGAGCTGTTTTTT
CASRVGNTGELFF